This TCR beta chain is drawn from a study of CD8 T cells in ankylosing spondylitis. General observations from the study: Apparently characteristic of ankylosing spondylitis blood was a TCR beta motif (eight highly homologous variants). Disease-associated clones were reportedly significantly overrepresented in matched ankylosing spondylitis synovial fluid. Disease-linked clones proved CD8+ and comparatively uncommon in peripheral blood. Prior literature has documented some motif variants in synovial fluid and blood from reactive arthritis.

Quantitative 5'-RACE was performed with molecular barcodes, and it yielded the TCR beta libraries. TCRdb redid the calling of the 5' RACE reads with MiXCR, one entry per CDR3 protein. Here the sample spans roughly 470,000 distinct CDR3 sequences, more than 25% being singletons. The V gene end was trimmed by 6 bases and the J gene end by 4 bases; junction bases not matched to a gene: 5. Germline V lookup: CDR1 SQVTM, CDR2 ANQGSEA. The CDR3 runs to 14 residues. Comment on this clonotype: Antigen unknown.

Material for sequencing was blood, either unsorted or a sorted T cell fraction (not recorded which). V is TRBV29-1 and J is TRBJ2-3; 12 bases fit TRBD2. This receptor was obtained from a male donor with ankylosing spondylitis. CDR3 nucleotide sequence: TGCAGCGTCGCACTAGCGGGAGGAGCAGATACGCAGTATTTT. This sequence encodes CSVALAGGADTQYF.